This T cell receptor beta chain comes out of a study of T-cell memory formation after mild COVID-19. One entry per CDR3 protein, called by TCRdb with MiXCR from the 5' RACE reads. The sample consists of about 270,000 distinct CDR3 sequences, about 17% of them appearing once. The V gene's germline CDR1 is MDHEN and CDR2 SYDVKM. V was shortened by 4 bases and J by 4 bases, with 9 bases between the two germline ends. The CDR3 contains 13 residues. About this clonotype itself: Antigen unknown.

Study results and caveats: The main location of contracting CD4+ clones was CM and EM, and that of contracting CD8+ clones was EMRA.

The clonotype comes from a man aged 18 to 30 who had mild COVID-19 (a few samples of this study predate the infection). Cell type and time point are not known. The sequencing input was PBMCs or a T cell subset sorted from them (not recorded which). The chain joins TRBV28 to TRBJ2-3; D is uncertain. The CDR3 loop is CASSSRLADTQYF. CDR3 DNA sequence: TGTGCCAGCAGTTCCCGACTCGCAGATACGCAGTATTTT.